The rows below give T cell receptor beta chains drawn from one sample of a study of T cells after yellow fever vaccination. TCRdb itself ran the 5' RACE reads through MiXCR, one entry per CDR3 protein. The sample yields just under 600,000 distinct CDR3 sequences, about 13% seen once. The sequences come from PBMCs, collected on the day of the yellow fever booster vaccination. These receptors were taken from a man aged 25 to 45 who received the YFV17D yellow fever vaccine. Both conserved end residues are part of each CDR3. Size values are once, few and many counts, or a class for expanded clones, and some rows have none.

clone size,J gene,V gene,CDR3 protein
-,TRBJ2-3,TRBV29-1,CSVERGGLAGFPDTQYF
-,TRBJ2-2,TRBV27,CASSLSGLNTGELFF
-,TRBJ2-3,TRBV7-3,CASGQGNTDTQYF
-,TRBJ2-7,TRBV18,CASSPRLAGGRGYEQYF
many,TRBJ2-7,TRBV7-2,CASSLVAYEQYF
few,TRBJ2-3,TRBV5-5,CASSIPLGSEADTQYF
-,TRBJ1-1,TRBV19,CASSGGPEAFF
-,TRBJ2-3,TRBV5-4,CASSSGDRIPRTDTQYF
-,TRBJ2-1,TRBV6-5,CASSYASGNEQFF
once,TRBJ2-1,TRBV12-3/TRBV12-4,CASSPRGAGINEQFF
-,TRBJ1-6,TRBV10-3,CAISPGQSSLHF
few,TRBJ2-3,TRBV20-1,CSARLAGEEDTDTQYF
-,TRBJ2-7,TRBV6-2/TRBV6-3,CASSPLGQTLYEQYF